The 3 T cell receptor beta chains presented below share a single source sample, sequenced in a study of blood T cell repertoires in COVID-19 (dated by TCRdb to about 2020). Libraries were made using the immunoSEQ multiplex PCR assay. TCRdb re-hosts the immuneACCESS table, in-frame sequences only. Its copies lack some clones; in the studies checked, an unresolved V gene accounts for under half of them, and the cause for the rest is not known. This sample is represented by about 320,000 clones; almost 85% of them were singletons. The ten largest clones capture roughly 7% of the sample. The sample taken for sequencing was peripheral blood. These receptors originate from a human donor in a cohort sampled during active COVID-19.

The rearrangement links TRBV4-1 to TRBJ2-7; perhaps TRBD2 as D (5 bases). The V and J ends lost 6 bases and 1 base respectively, with 10 bases between them. This CDR3 comprises 13 residues. The germline V gene encodes CDR1 MGHRA and CDR2 YSYEKL. The CDR3 reads CASRPSGSYEQYF. In DNA, the CDR3 is TGCGCCAGCAGACCAAGCGGATCCTACGAGCAGTACTTC.

This sequence joins TRBV5-8 and TRBJ2-3; perhaps TRBD1 as D (6 bases). Germline CDR1 is SGHTS and CDR2 is YDEGEE. The CDR3 is 16 amino acids. Trimming removed 0 bases at V and 2 bases at J, with 13 bases between. The CDR3 DNA follows: TGTGCCAGCAGCTTGGAAGCAGGGGAGTACACAGATACGCAGTATTTT. Translated: CASSLEAGEYTDTQYF. Supplemented by reference TRBV5-8 and TRBJ2-3, the full variable domain reads EAGVTQSPTHLIKTRGQQATLRCSPISGHTSVYWYQQALGLGLQFLLWYDEGEERNRGNFPPRFSGRQFPNYSSELNVNALELEDSALYLCASSLEAGEYTDTQYFGPGTRLTVL.

The chain recombines TRBV7-9 with TRBJ2-7, with 12 bases aligning to TRBD1. Germline V gene lookup returns CDR1 SEHNR and CDR2 FQNEAQ (reference sequence). Trimming at V came to 6 bases and at J to 7 bases, leaving 7 bases not matched to a gene. The CDR3 is 14 residues long. The CDR3 DNA reads as TGTGCCAGCAGAGCGGGACAGGGGGCATTGGAGCAGTACTTC. This translates into CASRAGQGALEQYF.